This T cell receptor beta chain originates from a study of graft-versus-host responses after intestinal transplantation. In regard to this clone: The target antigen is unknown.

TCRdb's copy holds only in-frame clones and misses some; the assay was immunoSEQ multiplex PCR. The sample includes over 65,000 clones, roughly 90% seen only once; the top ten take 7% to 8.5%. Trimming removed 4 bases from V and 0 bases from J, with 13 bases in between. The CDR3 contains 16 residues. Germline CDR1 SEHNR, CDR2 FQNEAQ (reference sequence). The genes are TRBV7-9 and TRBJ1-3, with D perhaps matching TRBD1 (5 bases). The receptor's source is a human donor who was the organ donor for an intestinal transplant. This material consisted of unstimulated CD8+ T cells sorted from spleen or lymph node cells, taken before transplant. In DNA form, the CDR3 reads TGTGCCAGCAGCTCCCCGGGGGGATCCTCTGGAAACACCATATATTTT. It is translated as CASSSPGGSSGNTIYF.